A single sample gave rise to the 23 T cell receptor beta chains below, sequenced in a study of OX40 agonist ivuxolimab in advanced cancers. Sequenced by immunoSEQ multiplex PCR; TCRdb stores in-frame clones only, minus some. Among approximately 100,000 clones listed, around 90% were seen once. This sample comprised CD4+ or CD8+ T cells sorted from blood, obtained in a trial of the OX40 agonist ivuxolimab. The source is an adult with an advanced solid tumor such as melanoma, head and neck, liver or kidney cancer.

The CDR3 loop is CASSYLAGGGNEQFF. DNA for the CDR3: TGTGCCAGCAGTTACTTAGCGGGGGGGGGAAATGAGCAGTTCTTC. The chain is built from TRBV6-5 and TRBJ2-1, with 11 positions matching TRBD2. CDR3 length equals 15 residues. V shed 1 base and J 7 bases; nucleotides not matched to a gene: 3. CDR1 is MNHEY and CDR2 is SVGAGI in the germline V gene.

This clone was observed once. The chain couples TRBV7-9 to TRBJ1-1, with 7 bases fitting TRBD1. CDR3 length: 17 amino acids. V gave up 2 bases and J gave up 1 base; unmatched junction bases: 10. Germline V gene lookup returns CDR1 SEHNR and CDR2 FQNEAQ (reference sequence). CDR3 residues: CASSLLRQGEWNTEAFF. The CDR3 region has the DNA TGTGCCAGCAGCTTATTACGCCAGGGGGAATGGAACACTGAAGCTTTCTTT. Combining the CDR3 with reference TRBV7-9 and TRBJ1-1 gives the whole variable domain DTGVSQNPRHKITKRGQNVTFRCDPISEHNRLYWYRQTLGQGPEFLTYFQNEAQLEKSRLLSDRFSAERPKGSFSTLEIQRTEQGDSAMYLCASSLLRQGEWNTEAFFGQGTRLTVV.

Written as DNA, the CDR3 is TGTGCCAGCAGCTTAGAGGTCGCCCGGGTTCAAGAGACCCAGTACTTC. Amino acid sequence: CASSLEVARVQETQYF. This rearrangement joins TRBV7-2 to TRBJ2-5; D is unresolved. The germline CDR1 and CDR2 sequences are SGHTA and FQGNSA. The CDR3 is 16 residues long. The V end lost 1 base, the J end lost 2 bases, and 14 bases lay between the germline ends. The variable domain in full, completed from reference TRBV7-2 and TRBJ2-5, reads GAGVSQSPSNKVTEKGKDVELRCDPISGHTALYWYRQSLGQGLEFLIYFQGNSAPDKSGLPSDRFSAERTGGSVSTLTIQRTQQEDSAVYLCASSLEVARVQETQYFGPGTRLLVL.

The chain is built from TRBV19 and TRBJ2-3; 8 positions match TRBD2. Germline V lookup: CDR1 LNHDA, CDR2 SQIVND (reference sequence). CDR3 length: 18 residues. V was pared by 4 bases and J by 0 bases, with 12 bases of the junction left unmatched. The DNA of the CDR3 is TGTGCCAGTAGTAGGGCCCAACTAGCGGCTACTAGCACAGATACGCAGTATTTT. It encodes CASSRAQLAATSTDTQYF.

The gene calls are TRBV2 and TRBJ2-7; 9 bases are a match to TRBD1. CDR3 length: 12 residues. The trim removed 6 bases at V and 6 bases at J, leaving 3 bases unmatched. From germline, CDR1 is SNHLY and CDR2 FYNNEI. The CDR3, as DNA: TGTGCCAGCAGGGTGACAGGGGGCGAGCAGTACTTC. It translates to CASRVTGGEQYF.

V usage is TRBV10-3 and J usage is TRBJ1-2, with a weak D call TRBD1 (6 bases). CDR1 and CDR2 (germline): ENHRY, SYGVKD. V was cut by 8 bases and J by 8 bases, with 21 bases left in between. CDR3 size: 14 residues. CDR3 sequence: CAIASTRGGSGYTF. CDR3 bases: TGTGCCATCGCCTCCACGCGAGGGGGTAGCGGCTACACCTTC.

V and J are TRBV6-6 and TRBJ1-2, with D tentatively TRBD1 (6 bases). V shed 3 bases and J shed 5 bases, with 13 bases lying between them. The CDR3 is 14 amino acids. The germline V gene encodes CDR1 MNHNY and CDR2 SVGAGI (reference sequence). The CDR3 nucleotides are TGTGCCAGCAGTTATTCACAGGGACTATATGGCTACACCTTC. Encoded protein: CASSYSQGLYGYTF.

The genes are TRBV6-6 and TRBJ2-5; D may be TRBD1 (5 bases). The CDR3 totals 14 residues. V lost 5 bases, J lost 3 bases, and 13 bases lay in between. Germline values: CDR1 MNHNY, CDR2 SVGAGI (reference sequence). The DNA for the CDR3 is TGTGCCAGCAGTCAGATCGACAGAAAAGAGACCCAGTACTTC. It specifies CASSQIDRKETQYF.

The rearrangement joins TRBV10-3 to TRBJ2-3, with D possibly being TRBD2 (7 bases). The CDR3 length is 15 residues. Trimming cost V 6 bases and J 2 bases, with 15 bases left between them. Germline V CDR1 and CDR2: ENHRY, SYGVKD. The DNA of the CDR3 is TGTGCCATCAGCCGACTAGGGGGGGCCACAGATACGCAGTATTTT. This translates into CAISRLGGATDTQYF.

This sequence joins TRBV5-4 and TRBJ2-7; D not certain. V shed 6 bases and J shed 0 bases, with 10 bases lying between them. CDR1 and CDR2 from the germline V gene are SGHNT and YYREEE (reference sequence). The CDR3 totals 13 residues. CDR3 in amino acids: CASNSPSSYEQYF. The CDR3 DNA follows: TGTGCCAGCAACTCCCCCTCCTCCTACGAGCAGTACTTC. Full variable domain (remainder filled in from reference TRBV5-4 and TRBJ2-7): ETGVTQSPTHLIKTRGQQVTLRCSSQSGHNTVSWYQQALGQGPQFIFQYYREEENGRGNFPPRFSGLQFPNYSSELNVNALELDDSALYLCASNSPSSYEQYFGPGTRLTVT.

V is TRBV7-9 and J is TRBJ1-1, with 7 bases identical to TRBD1. Germline lookup yields CDR1 SEHNR and CDR2 FQNEAQ (reference sequence). V was pared by 5 bases and J by 5 bases, with 11 bases of the junction left unmatched. CDR3 length: 15 amino acids. The CDR3 sequence is CASSPTQGGRTEAFF. CDR3 DNA: TGTGCCAGCAGCCCCACCCAGGGGGGCAGGACTGAAGCTTTCTTT.

This chain connects TRBV4-2 to TRBJ2-5; D is unclear. With 4 bases removed from V and 9 bases from J, the gap between germline ends came to 18 bases. In germline, CDR1 is LGHNA, CDR2 YNFKEQ. CDR3 length: 14 amino acids. The CDR3 nucleotides read TGTGCCAGCAGCCCAGAACGCAGTAGGAGAGCCCAGTACTTC. It translates to CASSPERSRRAQYF.

The V gene is TRBV15, the J gene TRBJ2-3; D remains ambiguous. From germline, CDR1 is LNHNV and CDR2 YYDKDF (reference sequence). The CDR3 sequence is 15 residues long. Deletions cut 5 bases from V and 5 bases from J, with 17 bases between. The CDR3 sequence: CATSPPTAVEDTQYF. The CDR3 DNA is TGTGCCACCAGCCCCCCGACCGCCGTTGAAGATACGCAGTATTTT.

CDR3 amino acids: CASSGGTSGKSYEQYF. CDR3 bases: TGTGCCAGCAGCGGTGGGACTAGCGGGAAGTCCTACGAGCAGTACTTC. The chain combines TRBV11-3 with TRBJ2-7, with 13 bases matching TRBD2. The CDR3 extends over 16 amino acids. CDR1 is SGHNT, CDR2 YENEEA, per germline. Trimming at V came to 5 bases and at J to 1 base, leaving 5 bases not matched to a gene.

The CDR3 DNA is TGTGCCAGCAGTTTATACCCTGGGGGGATCGGGCGGGAGAACAATGAGCAGTTCTTC. It codes for CASSLYPGGIGRENNEQFF. V and J are TRBV27 and TRBJ2-1; the match to TRBD2 covers 7 bases. Per the germline V gene, CDR1 is MNHEY and CDR2 is SMNVEV (reference sequence). J was trimmed by 5 bases and V by 1 base; bases with no gene match: 17. This CDR3 has 19 amino acids.

This rearrangement joins TRBV5-4 to TRBJ2-1; 13 bases match TRBD2. The V segment lost 4 bases and the J segment 6 bases; nucleotides outside the gene matches: 4. CDR3 size: 15 residues. In germline, CDR1 is SGHNT, CDR2 YYREEE (reference sequence). In DNA, the CDR3 is TGTGCCAGCAGCCCTCGGACTAGCGGGAGCAATGAGCAGTTCTTC. Translated, it gives CASSPRTSGSNEQFF.

This clone was detected once. This rearrangement joins TRBV28 to TRBJ1-2; 8 bases map to TRBD1. Trimming cost V 0 bases and J 5 bases; bases outside gene matches: 2. CDR3 length: 14 residues. CDR1 is MDHEN and CDR2 is SYDVKM in the germline V gene. DNA of the CDR3: TGTGCCAGCAGTTTATGGGGACAGGCGTATGGCTACACCTTC. It yields the protein CASSLWGQAYGYTF.

The CDR3 spells CASSPRARAAYEQYF. CDR3 DNA: TGTGCCAGCTCACCACGGGCCAGAGCCGCCTACGAGCAGTACTTC. The chain recombines TRBV18 with TRBJ2-7; D is ambiguous. Germline CDR1 KGHSH, CDR2 LQKENI. CDR3 length: 15 residues. Deletions cut 1 base from V and 2 bases from J, with 12 bases between.

V and J are TRBV6-6 and TRBJ2-5; 11 bases agree with TRBD2. CDR3 length: 14 amino acids. The trim removed 10 bases at V and 4 bases at J, leaving 8 bases unmatched. The V gene's germline CDR1 is MNHNY and CDR2 SVGAGI (reference sequence). DNA of the CDR3: TGTGCCACCTTACTAGCGGGAGATGGAGAGACCCAGTACTTC. Its protein product is CATLLAGDGETQYF.

This clone was seen only once. The rearrangement uses TRBV5-1 and TRBJ1-4; 10 positions agree with TRBD1. Trimming cost V 5 bases and J 7 bases; bases outside gene matches: 8. The CDR3 covers 15 residues. Germline CDR1 SGHRS, CDR2 YFSETQ. As DNA, the CDR3 is TGCGCCAGCAGGACCACCGGGACAGGGGTTGAAAAACTGTTTTTT. This gives the protein CASRTTGTGVEKLFF.

The V call is TRBV28, the J call TRBJ1-4; D is possibly TRBD1 (5 bases). V lost 7 bases to trimming and J lost 6 bases, with 18 bases between them. Germline lookup yields CDR1 MDHEN and CDR2 SYDVKM. CDR3 length: 15 amino acids. This CDR3 is CASTTRAGIHEKLFF. The CDR3 DNA reads as TGTGCCAGCACCACTAGGGCAGGGATACATGAAAAACTGTTTTTT.

The CDR3 protein is CASSRGYQETQYF. The CDR3 nucleotides read TGTGCCAGTTCACGGGGCTACCAAGAGACCCAGTACTTC. The rearrangement uses TRBV6-5 and TRBJ2-5; D tentatively reads TRBD1 or TRBD2 (5 bases each). Trimming left V 9 bases short and J 0 bases short, with 11 bases between. The CDR3 spans 13 residues. The germline gives CDR1 MNHEY, CDR2 SVGAGI.

The chain joins TRBV5-1 to TRBJ1-5; no reliable D call. In germline, CDR1 is SGHRS, CDR2 YFSETQ. V lost 2 bases, J lost 5 bases, and 5 bases lay in between. The CDR3 runs 12 residues. CDR3 nucleotides: TGCGCCAGCAGCTTAACACATCAGCCCCAGCATTTT. Protein: CASSLTHQPQHF.